The rows below give T cell receptor beta chains drawn from one sample of a study of TIL therapy for anti-PD-1-resistant metastatic lung cancer. The protocol was immunoSEQ multiplex PCR, while the TCRdb copy is restricted to in-frame clones and leaves out a portion. The profile shows 60,000 or so clones, roughly two thirds of them singletons. The material was blood, obtained at baseline. These receptors came from a person between 25 and 80 years old with non-small cell lung cancer. Each CDR3 is given with its conserved first and last residue. A D gene is named only where the DNA matches it firmly. Some rows mark clone size as missing; the rest say once, few, many or name a class of expanded clone.

TRBV4-1	NA	TRBJ2-3	TRBD2	CASSLPGLRGTDTQYF	TGCGCCAGCAGCCTCCCGGGACTAAGGGGCACAGATACGCAGTATTTT
TRBV2	NA	TRBJ2-2	TRBD1	CASGGQTFRGGELFF	TGTGCCAGCGGGGGACAGACGTTTAGAGGCGGGGAGCTGTTTTTT
TRBV19	once	TRBJ2-4	NA	CASSSPLVGKNIQYF	TGTGCCAGTAGTTCCCCACTGGTGGGCAAAAACATTCAGTACTTC
TRBV7-8	NA	TRBJ1-5	NA	CASSFSPFQPQHF	TGTGCCAGCAGCTTCTCACCCTTTCAGCCCCAGCATTTT
TRBV5-5	NA	TRBJ2-1	NA	CASSLRDTGFGSYSEQFF	TGTGCCAGCAGCTTGAGAGACACAGGGTTTGGCTCCTACAGTGAGCAGTTCTTC
TRBV5-6	NA	TRBJ1-1	NA	CASSSYRAEGENTEAFF	TGTGCCAGCAGCTCGTACAGGGCAGAGGGAGAGAACACTGAAGCTTTCTTT
TRBV4-1	NA	TRBJ2-5	TRBD2	CASSQEPAVGTSGSMSRETQYF	TGCGCCAGCAGCCAGGAGCCGGCCGTCGGGACTAGCGGGAGTATGAGTCGAGAGACCCAGTACTTC
TRBV11-3	NA	TRBJ2-7	NA	CASSPFRGGYDEQYF	TGTGCCAGCAGCCCCTTCAGGGGGGGGTACGACGAGCAGTACTTC
TRBV7-9	once	TRBJ2-5	TRBD2	CASSMGLAGVETQYF	TGTGCCAGCAGCATGGGACTAGCGGGAGTGGAGACCCAGTACTTC
TRBV6-6	NA	TRBJ2-1	TRBD2	CASRPSSGGAGGEQFF	TGTGCCAGCAGACCTTCTAGCGGGGGGGCCGGTGGTGAGCAGTTCTTC
TRBV2	NA	TRBJ2-6	NA	CASSEGGTRGANVLTF	TGTGCCAGCAGTGAAGGAGGGACAAGGGGGGCCAACGTCCTGACTTTC
TRBV4-1	NA	TRBJ1-2	TRBD1	CASSQVLRVYGTGGDGYTF	TGCGCCAGCAGCCAAGTCCTTCGTGTTTACGGGACAGGGGGGGATGGCTACACCTTC
TRBV5-1	NA	TRBJ2-3	TRBD1	CASSPSSRGTVVTDTQYF	TGCGCCAGCAGCCCTTCGTCGAGGGGGACAGTAGTCACAGATACGCAGTATTTT
TRBV28	once	TRBJ1-5	NA	CASSLKGGPQHF	TGTGCCAGCAGTTTAAAAGGGGGGCCCCAGCATTTT
TRBV7-8	NA	TRBJ1-5	NA	CASTSFAGEGQPQHF	TGTGCCTCCACTAGTTTCGCAGGGGAAGGGCAGCCCCAGCATTTT